This TCR beta chain was identified during a study of blood T cells in healthy people across ages. The table lists this clonotype with a few counts. The CDR3 extends over 11 amino acids. Unmatched junction bases numbered 5, after V lost 10 bases and J lost 9 bases. Germline CDR1 reads SNHLY; CDR2 reads FYNNEI. Sample-barcoded 5' priming and a J-beta primer mix drove a second PCR of roughly 7 to 11 cycles. In TCRdb, the 5' RACE reads were re-called with MiXCR into one record per CDR3 protein. The sample lists about 800,000 distinct CDR3 sequences; roughly 25% were seen once. This same sample was also taken into another study, of T cells of mothers and their children. From that paper: It was through the M1S primer of the second PCR that sample barcodes and 2-4 random nucleotides were added. Each mother gave over 9.5 million TCR beta CDR3 reads; each child, a few million.

The TCR was taken from a boy younger than 18 in good health. Sequenced input: blood. The chain carries TRBV2 and TRBJ2-1; TRBD2 agrees at 8 bases. The CDR3 nucleotides read TGTGCCACCCACACTAGCGGTGAGCAGTTCTTC. It codes for CATHTSGEQFF.